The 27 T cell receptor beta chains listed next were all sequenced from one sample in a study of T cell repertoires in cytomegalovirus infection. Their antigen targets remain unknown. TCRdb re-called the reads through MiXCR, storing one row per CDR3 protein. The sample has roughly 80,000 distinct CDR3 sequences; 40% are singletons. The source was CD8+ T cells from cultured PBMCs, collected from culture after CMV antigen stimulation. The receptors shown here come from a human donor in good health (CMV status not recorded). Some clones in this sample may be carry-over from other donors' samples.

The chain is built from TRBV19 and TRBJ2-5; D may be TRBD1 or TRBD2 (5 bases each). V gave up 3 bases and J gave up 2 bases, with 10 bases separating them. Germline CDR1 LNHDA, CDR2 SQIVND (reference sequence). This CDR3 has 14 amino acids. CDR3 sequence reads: CASSMGPPQETQYF. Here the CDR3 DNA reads TGTGCCAGTAGTATGGGACCACCACAAGAGACCCAGTACTTC.

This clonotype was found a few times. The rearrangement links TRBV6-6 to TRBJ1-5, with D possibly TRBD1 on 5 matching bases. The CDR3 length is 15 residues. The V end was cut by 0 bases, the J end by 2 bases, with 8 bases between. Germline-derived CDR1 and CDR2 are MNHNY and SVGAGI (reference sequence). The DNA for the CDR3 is TGTGCCAGCAGTTACTCGGTACAGGGCAATCAGCCCCAGCATTTT. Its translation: CASSYSVQGNQPQHF.

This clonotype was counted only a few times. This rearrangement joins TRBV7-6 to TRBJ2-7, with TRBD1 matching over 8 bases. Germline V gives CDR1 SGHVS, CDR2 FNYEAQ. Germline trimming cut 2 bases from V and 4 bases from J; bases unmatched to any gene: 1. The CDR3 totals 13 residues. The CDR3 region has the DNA TGTGCCAGCAGCTTAACAGGGGGGTACGAGCAGTACTTC. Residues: CASSLTGGYEQYF.

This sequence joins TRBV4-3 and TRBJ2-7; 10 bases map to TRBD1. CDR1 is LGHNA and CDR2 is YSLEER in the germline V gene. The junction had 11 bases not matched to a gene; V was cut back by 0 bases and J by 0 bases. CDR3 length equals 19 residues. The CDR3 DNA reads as TGCGCCAGCAGCCAAGATCGGATCTTGGGGACAGGGGTCTCCTACGAGCAGTACTTC. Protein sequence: CASSQDRILGTGVSYEQYF.

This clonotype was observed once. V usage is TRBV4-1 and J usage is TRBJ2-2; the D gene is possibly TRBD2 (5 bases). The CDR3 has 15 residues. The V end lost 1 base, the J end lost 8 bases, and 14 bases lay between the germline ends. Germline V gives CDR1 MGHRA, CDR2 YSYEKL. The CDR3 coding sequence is TGCGCCAGCAGCCAAGTTTACCGGGATGCTGGGGAGCTGTTTTTT. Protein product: CASSQVYRDAGELFF.

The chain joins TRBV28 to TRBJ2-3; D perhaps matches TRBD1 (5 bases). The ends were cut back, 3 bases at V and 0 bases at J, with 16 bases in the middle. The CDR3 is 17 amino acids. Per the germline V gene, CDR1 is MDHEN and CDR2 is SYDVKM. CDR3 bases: TGTGCCAGCAGTTTTATTGGGGCAGGGTTGAGCACAGATACGCAGTATTTT. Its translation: CASSFIGAGLSTDTQYF. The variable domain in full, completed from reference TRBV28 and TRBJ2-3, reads DVKVTQSSRYLVKRTGEKVFLECVQDMDHENMFWYRQDPGLGLRLIYFSYDVKMKEKGDIPEGYSVSREKKERFSLILESASTNQTSMYLCASSFIGAGLSTDTQYFGPGTRLTVL.

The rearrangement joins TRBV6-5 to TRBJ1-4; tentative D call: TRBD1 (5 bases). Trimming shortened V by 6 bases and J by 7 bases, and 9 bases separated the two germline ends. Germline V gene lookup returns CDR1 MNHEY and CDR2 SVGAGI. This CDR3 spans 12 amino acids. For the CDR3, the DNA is TGTGCCAGCAGCCCCGACAGTGAAAAACTGTTTTTT. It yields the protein CASSPDSEKLFF.

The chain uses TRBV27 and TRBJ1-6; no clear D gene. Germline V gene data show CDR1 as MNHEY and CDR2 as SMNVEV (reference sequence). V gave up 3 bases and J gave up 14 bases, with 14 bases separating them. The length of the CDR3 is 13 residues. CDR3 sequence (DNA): TGTGCCAGCAGTTTCCAGAGCTTTGAGGCCCTCCACTTT. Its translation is CASSFQSFEALHF.

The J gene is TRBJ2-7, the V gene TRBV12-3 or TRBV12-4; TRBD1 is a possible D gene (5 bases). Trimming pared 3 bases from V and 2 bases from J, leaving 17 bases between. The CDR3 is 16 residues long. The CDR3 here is CASSFVVDTLTYEQYF. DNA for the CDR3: TGTGCCAGCAGTTTTGTTGTGGACACCTTAACCTACGAGCAGTACTTC.

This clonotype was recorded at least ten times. DNA for the CDR3: TGCGCCAGCAGTCCTTCTCAAGGGGCGAATTCACCCCTCCACTTT. Its protein is CASSPSQGANSPLHF. The V and J genes are TRBV4-1 and TRBJ1-6, with TRBD1 as a possible D gene (5 bases). Trimming removed 6 bases from V and 7 bases from J, with 16 bases in between. This CDR3 has 15 residues. The germline CDR1 and CDR2 sequences are MGHRA and YSYEKL.

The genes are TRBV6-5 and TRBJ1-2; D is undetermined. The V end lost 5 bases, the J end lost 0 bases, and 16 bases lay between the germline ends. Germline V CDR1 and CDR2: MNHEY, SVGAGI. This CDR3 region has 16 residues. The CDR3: CASSPAGFMTNYGYTF. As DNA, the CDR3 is TGTGCCAGCAGTCCCGCGGGGTTTATGACTAACTATGGCTACACCTTC.

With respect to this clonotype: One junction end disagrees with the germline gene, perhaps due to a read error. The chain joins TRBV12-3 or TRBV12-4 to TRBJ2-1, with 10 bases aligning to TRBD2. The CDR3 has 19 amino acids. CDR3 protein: CASSFGLAGAWSSYNVQFF. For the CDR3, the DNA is TGTGCCAGCAGTTTTGGGCTAGCGGGGGCCTGGAGCTCCTACAATGTGCAGTTCTTC.

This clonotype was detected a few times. The CDR3 coding sequence is TGTGCCAGTAGCACAGGGATTCGCGAGCAGTACTTC. It is translated as CASSTGIREQYF. This sequence joins TRBV19 and TRBJ2-7; weak D call: TRBD1 (6 bases). The V gene lost 6 bases and the J gene lost 6 bases, with 12 bases spanning the gap. The CDR3 spans 12 residues. Germline V gives CDR1 LNHDA, CDR2 SQIVND (reference sequence).

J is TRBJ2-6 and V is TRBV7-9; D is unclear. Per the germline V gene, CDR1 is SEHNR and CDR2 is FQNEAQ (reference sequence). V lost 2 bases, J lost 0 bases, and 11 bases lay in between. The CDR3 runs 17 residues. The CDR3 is CASSLMGYYSGANVLTF. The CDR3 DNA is TGTGCCAGCAGCTTAATGGGGTATTACTCTGGGGCCAACGTCCTGACTTTC.

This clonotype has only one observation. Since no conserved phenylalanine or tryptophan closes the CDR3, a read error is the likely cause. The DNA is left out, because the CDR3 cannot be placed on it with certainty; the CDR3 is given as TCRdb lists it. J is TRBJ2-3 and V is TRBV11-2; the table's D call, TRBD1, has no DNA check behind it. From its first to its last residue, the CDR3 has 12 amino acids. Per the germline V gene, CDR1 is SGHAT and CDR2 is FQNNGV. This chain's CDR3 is CASSSAGLAPTY.

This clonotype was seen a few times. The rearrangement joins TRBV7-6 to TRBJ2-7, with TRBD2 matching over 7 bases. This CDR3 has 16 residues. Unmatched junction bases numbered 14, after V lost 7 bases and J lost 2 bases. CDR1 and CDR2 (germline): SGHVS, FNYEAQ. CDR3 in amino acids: CASTANVGAGAYEQYF. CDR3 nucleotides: TGTGCCAGCACTGCCAATGTCGGGGCGGGGGCCTACGAGCAGTACTTC.

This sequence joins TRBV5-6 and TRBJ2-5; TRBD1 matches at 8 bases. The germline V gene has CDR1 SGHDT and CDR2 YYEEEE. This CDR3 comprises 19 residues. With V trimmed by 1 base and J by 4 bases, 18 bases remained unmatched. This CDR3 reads CASSLMSGGGLRVRETQYF. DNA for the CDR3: TGTGCCAGCAGCTTGATGTCAGGGGGCGGTCTTCGGGTTAGAGAGACCCAGTACTTC.

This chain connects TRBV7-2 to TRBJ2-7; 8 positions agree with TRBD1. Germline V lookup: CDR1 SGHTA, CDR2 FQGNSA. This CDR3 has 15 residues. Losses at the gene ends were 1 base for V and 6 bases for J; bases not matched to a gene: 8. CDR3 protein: CASSLGTGQGIEQYF. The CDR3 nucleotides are TGTGCCAGCAGCTTAGGGACTGGACAGGGAATCGAGCAGTACTTC.

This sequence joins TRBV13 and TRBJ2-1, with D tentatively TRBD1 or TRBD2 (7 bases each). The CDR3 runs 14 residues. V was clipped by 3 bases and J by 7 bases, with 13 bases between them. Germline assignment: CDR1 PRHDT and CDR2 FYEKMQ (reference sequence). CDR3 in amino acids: CASSFQGGGNEQFF. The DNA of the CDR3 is TGTGCCAGCAGCTTCCAGGGGGGAGGGAATGAGCAGTTCTTC.

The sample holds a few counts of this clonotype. Here the CDR3 reads CASSYSRGATGAFF. CDR3 nucleotide sequence: TGTGCCAGCAGTTACTCGAGAGGGGCCACGGGAGCTTTCTTT. The rearrangement links TRBV6-6 to TRBJ1-1; TRBD1 might be the D (5 bases). The CDR3 has 14 amino acids. The V end lost 0 bases, the J end lost 10 bases, and 15 bases lay between the germline ends. The germline gives CDR1 MNHNY, CDR2 SVGAGI (reference sequence).

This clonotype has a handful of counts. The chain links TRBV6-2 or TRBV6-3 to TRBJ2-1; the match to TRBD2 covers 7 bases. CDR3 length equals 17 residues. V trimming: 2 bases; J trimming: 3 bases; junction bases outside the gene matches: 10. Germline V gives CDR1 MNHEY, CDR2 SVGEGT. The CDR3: CASSYDPTSASYNEQFF. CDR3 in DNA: TGTGCCAGCAGTTACGACCCAACTAGCGCGAGCTACAATGAGCAGTTCTTC.

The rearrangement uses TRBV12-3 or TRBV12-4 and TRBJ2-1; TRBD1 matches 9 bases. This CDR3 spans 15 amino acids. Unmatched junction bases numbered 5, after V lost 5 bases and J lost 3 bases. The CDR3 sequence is CASSPQTGGYNEQFF. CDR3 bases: TGTGCCAGCAGTCCTCAGACAGGGGGCTACAATGAGCAGTTCTTC.

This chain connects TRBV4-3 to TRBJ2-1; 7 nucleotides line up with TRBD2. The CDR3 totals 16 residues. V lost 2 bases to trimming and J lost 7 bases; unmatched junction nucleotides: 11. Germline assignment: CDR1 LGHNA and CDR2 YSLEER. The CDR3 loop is CASSQKPASGLNEQFF. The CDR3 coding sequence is TGCGCCAGCAGCCAAAAACCGGCTAGCGGTCTTAATGAGCAGTTCTTC.

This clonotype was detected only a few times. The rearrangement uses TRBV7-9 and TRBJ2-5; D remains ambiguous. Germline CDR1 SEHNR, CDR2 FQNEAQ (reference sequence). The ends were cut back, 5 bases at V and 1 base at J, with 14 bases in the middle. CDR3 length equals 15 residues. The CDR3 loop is CASSVGGLPQETQYF. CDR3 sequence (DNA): TGTGCCAGCAGCGTCGGTGGCCTCCCCCAAGAGACCCAGTACTTC.

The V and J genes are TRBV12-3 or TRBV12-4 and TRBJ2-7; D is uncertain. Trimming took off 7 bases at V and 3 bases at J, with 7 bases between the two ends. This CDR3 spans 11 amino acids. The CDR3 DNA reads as TGTGCCAGCACCCCCGGCTACGAGCAGTACTTC. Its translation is CASTPGYEQYF.

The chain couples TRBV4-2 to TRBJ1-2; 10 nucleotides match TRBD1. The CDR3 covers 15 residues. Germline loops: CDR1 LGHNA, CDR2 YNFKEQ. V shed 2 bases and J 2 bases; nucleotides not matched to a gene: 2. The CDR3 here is CASSQPGQGNYGYTF. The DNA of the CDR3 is TGTGCCAGCAGCCAACCGGGACAGGGGAACTATGGCTACACCTTC.

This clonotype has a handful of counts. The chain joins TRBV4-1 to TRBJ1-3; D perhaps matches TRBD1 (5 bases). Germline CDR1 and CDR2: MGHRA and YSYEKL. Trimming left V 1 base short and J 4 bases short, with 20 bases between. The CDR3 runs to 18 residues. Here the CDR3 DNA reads TGCGCCAGCAGCCAAGTTGACGGGACGGACGCTGGCGGAAACACCATATATTTT. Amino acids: CASSQVDGTDAGGNTIYF.